The sequence of this T cell receptor (beta chain) was determined in a study of T-cell reconstitution after alpha-beta-depleted transplantation in children. Whole-study results and caveats: Some patients' high day-60 TCRbeta diversity was traced to surviving recipient T cells and thymic progenitors. As was reported, about two months after transplant, alpha-beta T cells came from several hundred expanded graft clones. Hyperexpanded clones declined; after one year, newly produced T cells mostly supplied diversity.

A remark on this clonotype: Its antigen is unidentified.

CDR3 length: 16 residues. Germline V gives CDR1 MDHEN, CDR2 SYDVKM. The ends lost 4 bases at V and 2 bases at J; junction bases unmatched: 8. Preparing the TCRbeta library involved the use of unique molecular identifiers. From the PCR reads, TCRdb called clonotypes with MiXCR, one entry per CDR3 protein. The data show approximately 500,000 distinct CDR3 sequences, with more than 20% seen just once and about 35% held by the top ten. The input for sequencing was PBMCs, taken before TCRalphabeta/CD19-depleted stem cell transplant. The receptor's source is a boy under two years old with Wiskott-Aldrich syndrome, due to receive a stem cell transplant. This chain uses TRBV28 with TRBJ1-1; TRBD1 matches 9 bases. The CDR3 coding sequence is TGTGCCAGCAGTTCTGGGACAGGGTTGGGAAACACTGAAGCTTTCTTT. Amino acids: CASSSGTGLGNTEAFF.